This is a list of T cell receptor beta chains from one sample in a study of untreated major depressive disorder. TCRdb's table, derived via immunoSEQ multiplex PCR, lists solely in-frame clones and lacks some. The table includes about 27,000 clones, 91% detected once. Sequenced material: CD4+ T cells from PBMCs. The receptors originated from a woman aged 25 to 39 with major depressive disorder. Both conserved end residues are part of each CDR3. D genes are given only for firm matches. Rows may omit the clone size; those that give it use once, few, many or a size class.

j_call	clone_size	v_call	d_call	cdr3_aa	cdr3_nt
TRBJ1-5	.	TRBV2	.	CASGANQPQHF	TGTGCCAGCGGGGCGAACCAGCCCCAGCATTTT
TRBJ2-7	once	TRBV29-1	TRBD1	CSVLLTGDSYEQYF	TGCAGCGTTTTATTAACAGGGGATTCCTACGAGCAGTACTTC
TRBJ2-5	.	TRBV5-1	TRBD1	CASSRDRGRETQYF	TGCGCCAGCAGCAGGGACAGGGGGAGAGAGACCCAGTACTTC
TRBJ2-7	.	TRBV10-3	TRBD2	CAISELAGGEQYF	TGTGCCATCAGCGAACTAGCGGGAGGCGAGCAGTACTTC
TRBJ1-2	once	TRBV7-9	.	CASSLVAAGKGYTF	TGTGCCAGCAGCTTAGTAGCAGCAGGGAAGGGCTACACCTTC
TRBJ2-2	.	TRBV28	.	CASSFLGKLNTGELFF	TGTGCCAGCAGTTTTTTGGGGAAGTTGAACACCGGGGAGCTGTTTTTT
TRBJ1-1	.	TRBV7-2	.	CASSTDMNTEAFF	TGTGCCAGCAGTACAGATATGAACACTGAAGCTTTCTTT
TRBJ2-5	.	TRBV25-1	.	CASSEWETQYF	TGTGCCAGCAGTGAATGGGAGACCCAGTACTTC
TRBJ1-2	.	TRBV18	.	CASSPGVFQVVNYGYTF	TGTGCCAGCTCACCAGGGGTGTTCCAAGTCGTTAACTATGGCTACACCTTC
TRBJ2-7	.	TRBV5-1	.	CASSLEGVYEQYF	TGCGCCAGCAGCTTGGAGGGAGTCTACGAGCAGTACTTC
TRBJ1-4	once	TRBV5-1	.	CASSAGQPNEKLFF	TGCGCCAGCAGCGCCGGACAGCCGAATGAAAAACTGTTTTTT
TRBJ2-2	once	TRBV5-4	TRBD2	CASSLGGSGSTGELFF	TGTGCCAGCAGCTTGGGGGGTAGCGGGAGCACCGGGGAGCTGTTTTTT
TRBJ2-5	.	TRBV4-3	.	CASSQDEYSEGAQGQETQYF	TGCGCCAGCAGCCAAGATGAGTATTCGGAAGGGGCGCAGGGGCAAGAGACCCAGTACTTC
TRBJ2-3	.	TRBV28	.	CASSLGGPDTQYF	TGTGCCAGCAGTTTAGGAGGGCCCGATACGCAGTATTTT
TRBJ1-2	.	TRBV5-1	TRBD1	CASRMAGGDYGYTF	TGCGCCAGCAGGATGGCAGGGGGCGACTATGGCTACACCTTC
TRBJ1-6	.	TRBV9	.	CASSVVQQNSPLHF	TGTGCCAGCAGCGTAGTCCAGCAGAATTCACCCCTCCACTTT
TRBJ1-1	.	TRBV6-1	.	CASSVHTENTEAFF	TGTGCCAGCAGTGTACATACAGAGAACACTGAAGCTTTCTTT
TRBJ2-7	.	TRBV6-5	.	CASSYYDEQYF	TGTGCCAGCAGTTACTACGACGAGCAGTACTTC
TRBJ1-2	.	TRBV4-1	.	CASSLGPTGQLYGYTF	TGCGCCAGCAGCCTCGGACCCACAGGGCAACTCTATGGCTACACCTTC
TRBJ1-6	.	TRBV7-6	.	CASSLEDDNSPLHF	TGTGCCAGCAGCTTAGAGGACGATAATTCACCCCTCCACTTT
TRBJ1-1	once	TRBV11-1	.	CASSSQQGRGTEAFF	TGTGCCAGCAGCTCGCAACAGGGTAGGGGCACTGAAGCTTTCTTT
TRBJ2-7	.	TRBV14	.	CASSPTALRSNQLQLDLSYEQYF	TGTGCCAGCAGCCCCACTGCCCTACGGAGTAATCAGCTGCAGTTAGATTTATCCTACGAGCAGTACTTC
TRBJ2-7	.	TRBV5-1	.	CASSLAPASYEQYF	TGCGCCAGCAGCTTGGCCCCGGCTTCCTACGAGCAGTACTTC
TRBJ2-1	.	TRBV2	.	CASSPFYSDNEQFF	TGTGCCAGCAGTCCGTTCTACTCCGACAATGAGCAGTTCTTC
TRBJ2-7	.	TRBV27	TRBD1	CASSLIPGQGADEQYF	TGTGCCAGCAGTTTAATCCCGGGACAGGGGGCCGACGAGCAGTACTTC
TRBJ1-2	.	TRBV27	TRBD1	CASSLGDRHYGYTF	TGTGCCAGCAGTTTAGGGGACAGGCACTATGGCTACACCTTC
TRBJ2-5	.	TRBV7-6	TRBD2	CASSLRTSGSRKWEETQYF	TGTGCCAGCAGCTTAAGAACTAGCGGGAGTAGAAAGTGGGAAGAGACCCAGTACTTC
TRBJ1-5	few	TRBV7-6	TRBD1	CASSPGWARGLNQPQHF	TGTGCCAGCAGCCCAGGGTGGGCGAGGGGGCTCAATCAGCCCCAGCATTTT
TRBJ1-2	.	TRBV19	.	CASTPIGTGPYYGYTF	TGTGCCAGTACCCCCATTGGGACGGGGCCCTACTATGGCTACACCTTC
TRBJ2-1	.	TRBV5-6	.	CASSLTVYNEQFF	TGTGCCAGCAGCTTGACAGTTTACAATGAGCAGTTCTTC
TRBJ2-2	.	TRBV6-4	.	CASSEGFTGELFF	TGTGCCAGCAGTGAAGGCTTCACCGGGGAGCTGTTTTTT
TRBJ1-2	.	TRBV4-1	TRBD1	CASSHVGQGAYGYTF	TGCGCCAGCAGCCACGTGGGACAGGGGGCCTATGGCTACACCTTC
TRBJ1-2	few	TRBV10-3	TRBD1	CAISPGQGAPNYGYTF	TGTGCCATCAGCCCGGGACAGGGGGCGCCTAACTATGGCTACACCTTC
TRBJ1-1	once	TRBV28	TRBD1	CASSPTGTGATHTEAFF	TGTGCCAGCAGTCCCACCGGGACAGGGGCAACCCACACTGAAGCTTTCTTT
TRBJ1-1	.	TRBV9	.	CASSVAMNTEAFF	TGTGCCAGCAGCGTGGCCATGAACACTGAAGCTTTCTTT
TRBJ1-6	.	TRBV28	TRBD1	CASSLAGGVSPLHF	TGTGCCAGCAGTTTAGCAGGGGGCGTTTCACCCCTCCACTTT
TRBJ1-2	.	TRBV7-9	.	CASTRGKNYGYTF	TGTGCCAGCACCAGGGGAAAGAACTATGGCTACACCTTC
TRBJ2-1	.	TRBV7-9	.	CASIKNNEQFF	TGTGCCAGCATCAAAAACAATGAGCAGTTCTTC
TRBJ1-2	.	TRBV2	.	CASSETRYRVNYGYTF	TGTGCCAGCAGCGAAACGCGTTACAGGGTGAATTATGGCTACACCTTC
TRBJ2-7	.	TRBV19	.	CASSEAWGEQYF	TGTGCCAGTAGTGAGGCTTGGGGGGAGCAGTACTTC
TRBJ2-3	few	TRBV4-1	.	CASSQVDMGLTTDTQYF	TGCGCCAGCAGCCAAGTTGACATGGGACTCACTACAGATACGCAGTATTTT
TRBJ1-2	.	TRBV28	.	CASSSRFVLNYGYTF	TGTGCCAGCAGTTCCAGGTTCGTCTTAAACTATGGCTACACCTTC
TRBJ2-1	.	TRBV28	TRBD2	CASRPSGNSYNEQFF	TGTGCCAGCAGGCCTAGCGGAAACTCCTACAATGAGCAGTTCTTC
TRBJ2-5	.	TRBV7-6	TRBD2	CASSFGTSGTQYF	TGTGCCAGCAGCTTTGGGACTAGTGGGACCCAGTACTTC
TRBJ2-5	.	TRBV15	.	CATSRDRLPVETQYF	TGTGCCACCAGCAGAGATAGATTACCTGTCGAGACCCAGTACTTC
TRBJ1-2	.	TRBV28	.	CASSRTNTLGYGYTF	TGTGCCAGCAGCCGAACTAATACCCTGGGCTATGGCTACACCTTC
TRBJ2-7	.	TRBV19	TRBD1	CASSVGTGPYEQYF	TGTGCCAGTAGTGTGGGGACAGGCCCATACGAGCAGTACTTC
TRBJ2-5	.	TRBV5-1	.	CASSPGAGAQETQYF	TGCGCCAGCAGCCCGGGGGCGGGGGCCCAAGAGACCCAGTACTTC
TRBJ2-7	.	TRBV28	.	CASSLSGLEQYF	TGTGCCAGCAGTTTAAGCGGGCTCGAGCAGTACTTC
TRBJ2-7	.	TRBV27	TRBD2	CASSPGTSGKRQYF	TGTGCCAGCAGTCCCGGGACTAGCGGGAAGAGGCAGTACTTC
TRBJ2-7	.	TRBV6-6	.	CASSYSKGSYEQYF	TGTGCCAGCAGTTACTCGAAAGGGAGCTACGAGCAGTACTTC
TRBJ1-1	.	TRBV28	.	CASSLTGGMNTEAFF	TGTGCCAGCAGTTTAACGGGGGGGATGAACACTGAAGCTTTCTTT
TRBJ1-4	.	TRBV14	.	CASNGPGPAFATNEKLFF	TGTGCCAGCAATGGGCCAGGACCAGCCTTCGCAACTAATGAAAAACTGTTTTTT
TRBJ2-5	.	TRBV28	.	CASMRGAVETQYF	TGTGCCAGCATGAGGGGGGCCGTTGAGACCCAGTACTTC